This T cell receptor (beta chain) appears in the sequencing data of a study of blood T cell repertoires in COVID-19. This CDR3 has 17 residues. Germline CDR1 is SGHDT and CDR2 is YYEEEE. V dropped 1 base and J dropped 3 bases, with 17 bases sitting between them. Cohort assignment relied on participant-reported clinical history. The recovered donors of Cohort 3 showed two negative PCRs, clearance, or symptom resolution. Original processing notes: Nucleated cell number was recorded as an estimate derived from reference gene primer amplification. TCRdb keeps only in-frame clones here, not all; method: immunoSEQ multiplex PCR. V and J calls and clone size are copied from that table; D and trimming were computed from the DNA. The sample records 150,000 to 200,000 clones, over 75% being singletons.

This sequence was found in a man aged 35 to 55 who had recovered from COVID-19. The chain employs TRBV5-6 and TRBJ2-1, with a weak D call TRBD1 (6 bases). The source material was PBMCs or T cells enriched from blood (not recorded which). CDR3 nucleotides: TGTGCCAGCAGCTTGCGAACGACAGGTTTAAACTACAATGAGCAGTTCTTC. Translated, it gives CASSLRTTGLNYNEQFF. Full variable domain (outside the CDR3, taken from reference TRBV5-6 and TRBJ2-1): DAGVTQSPTHLIKTRGQQVTLRCSPKSGHDTVSWYQQALGQGPQFIFQYYEEEERQRGNFPDRFSGHQFPNYSSELNVNALLLGDSALYLCASSLRTTGLNYNEQFFGPGTRLTVL.